A selection of T cell receptor beta chains follows, all from one sample in a study of response to subunit inactivated influenza vaccine. In TCRdb, the RT-PCR reads were re-called with MiXCR into one record per CDR3 protein. The repertoire consists of a few hundred thousand distinct CDR3 sequences, with approximately 14% occurring once and the leading ten covering approximately 12%. Here the sequenced sample was PBMCs from blood, taken roughly 12 days after vaccination. The receptors shown here come from a man aged 45-65 years who received an inactivated influenza vaccine. Both conserved end residues are part of each CDR3. The order of the fields is D gene, clone size, V gene, J gene, CDR3 DNA, CDR3 protein. The D gene is left open where the match is weak. Where a row states a size, it is once, few, many or the class of an expanded clone; other rows omit it.

-	-	TRBV7-7	TRBJ2-5	TGTGCCAGCAGCTCTCGGACTCGAGAGACCCAGTACTTC	CASSSRTRETQYF
-	few	TRBV12-3/TRBV12-4	TRBJ2-3	TGTGCCAGCAGTTTAGCGCGGCTAACCACAGATACGCAGTATTTT	CASSLARLTTDTQYF
-	few	TRBV7-9	TRBJ2-7	TGTGCCAGCAGCTTGGGGGGTCTAAACGAGCAGTACTTC	CASSLGGLNEQYF
-	-	TRBV20-1	TRBJ2-4	TGCAGTGCTAGCGTCGGGACAGCGGGAAACATTCAGTACTTC	CSASVGTAGNIQYF
TRBD1	-	TRBV28	TRBJ2-7	TGTGCCAGCAGTGTGGGACAGAGTGCCTGGTACGAGCAGTACTTC	CASSVGQSAWYEQYF
TRBD2	few	TRBV10-3	TRBJ2-7	TGTGCCAGCGGGAGGTTTGAGGACGAGCAGTACTTC	CASGRFEDEQYF
TRBD1	-	TRBV5-1	TRBJ1-3	TGCGCCAGCAGCTTGGGGTACGACAGGGGGCCTGGAAACACCATATATTTT	CASSLGYDRGPGNTIYF
TRBD1	-	TRBV2	TRBJ2-7	TGTGCCAGCTCGGGGACAGGGGTAACCTACGAGCAGTACTTC	CASSGTGVTYEQYF
TRBD1	-	TRBV9	TRBJ2-5	TGTGCCAGCAGCGTAGAGAGGGGGCTCCAAGAGACCCAGTACTTC	CASSVERGLQETQYF
TRBD2	-	TRBV20-1	TRBJ2-3	TGCCGTGCTGGGGGGGGAGATACGCAGTATTTT	CRAGGGDTQYF
-	few	TRBV10-3	TRBJ2-4	TGTGCCATCAGTGGGGGACTGGGCTCAACCCTAGCCAAAAACATTCAGTACTTC	CAISGGLGSTLAKNIQYF
-	-	TRBV7-2	TRBJ2-5	TGTGCCAGCAGAAGGTGGGAGACCCAGTACTTC	CASRRWETQYF
TRBD2	-	TRBV11-2	TRBJ2-4	TGTGCCAGCAGCCCTGCGGGAGGACTAGCCAAAAACATTCAGTACTTC	CASSPAGGLAKNIQYF
-	few	TRBV4-3	TRBJ2-2	TGCGCCAGCAGCCAGATCGACACCGGGGAGCTGTTTTTT	CASSQIDTGELFF
TRBD1	few	TRBV20-1	TRBJ1-2	TGCAGTGCTAGCCAACAGGGGGCTGGCTATGGCTACACCTTC	CSASQQGAGYGYTF
-	-	TRBV7-9	TRBJ1-5	TGTGCCAGCCGCTTGCGACATAGCAATCAGCCCCAGCATTTT	CASRLRHSNQPQHF
-	few	TRBV18	TRBJ2-2	TGTGCCAGCTCACAGGGAACGGCCGGGGAGCTGTTTTTT	CASSQGTAGELFF
TRBD2	-	TRBV6-2/TRBV6-3	TRBJ2-7	TGTGCCAGCAGTTACTCTCCACTAGCGGAGATACTCTACGAGCAGTACTTC	CASSYSPLAEILYEQYF
TRBD2	-	TRBV7-3	TRBJ2-2	TGTGCCAGCAGCTTACTAGCGGGAGGGCCACACACCGGGGAGCTGTTTTTT	CASSLLAGGPHTGELFF
-	many	TRBV5-1	TRBJ2-2	TGCGCCAGCAGCCCTTTTGGTTCCGGACTGGACTCTAACACCGGGGAGCTGTTTTTT	CASSPFGSGLDSNTGELFF
-	-	TRBV19	TRBJ2-1	TGTGCCAGTACACCAAAAGCCTGGGCGGGAACGTCCAATGAGCAGTTCTTC	CASTPKAWAGTSNEQFF
-	once	TRBV3-1	TRBJ1-1	TGTGCCAGCAGCCAAGTAACAGGGCCGGCAGCTTTCTTT	CASSQVTGPAAFF
TRBD2	-	TRBV10-3	TRBJ2-7	TGTGCCATCAGTTCGGCGGGACTAGCGGGACCCAGATTATACGAGCAGTACTTC	CAISSAGLAGPRLYEQYF
-	many	TRBV24-1	TRBJ2-2	TGTGCCACCAGTGATTACGGGGTCTCGAACACCGGGGAGCTGTTTTTT	CATSDYGVSNTGELFF
TRBD1	few	TRBV27	TRBJ2-7	TGTGCCAGCAGTGCTTCGGGACAGGGGGCGTGGGAGCAGTACTTC	CASSASGQGAWEQYF
-	-	TRBV4-2	TRBJ1-4	TGTGCCAGCAGCCAAGCCACAGCCTCTAATGAAAAACTGTTTTTT	CASSQATASNEKLFF
TRBD2	-	TRBV9	TRBJ2-5	TGTGCCAGCAGCGTAGGTACTAGCGGGAGAGGTTGGCGTGAGACCCAGTACTTC	CASSVGTSGRGWRETQYF
TRBD2	few	TRBV4-1	TRBJ2-3	TGCGCCAGCAGCCAACTAGGGACTACTAGCACAGATACGCAGTATTTT	CASSQLGTTSTDTQYF